Below, one T cell receptor (beta chain) is given with its context. The CDR3 consists of 19 residues. The junction had 11 bases not matched to a gene; V was cut back by 0 bases and J by 1 base. Germline V gene sequence: CDR1 SGHRS, CDR2 YFSETQ. As originally analysed: By means of reference gene primer amplification, nucleated cell counts were estimated. Profiled with immunoSEQ multiplex PCR; TCRdb holds only in-frame clones, not every one. Clone size and V and J calls were adopted from that table, with D and trimming inferred from the DNA. This sample has 65,000 or so clones, with approximately 84% found just once. This entry belongs to a study of blood T cell repertoires in COVID-19. Study context: Researchers got acute and convalescent COVID-19 samples from the United States, Italy and Spain. Sources were T cells, B-cell-depleted T cells, or PBMCs; the material itself was cDNA or gDNA.

The gene calls are TRBV5-1 and TRBJ2-5; 11 positions match TRBD2. The sample comprised peripheral blood. The receptor was isolated from a man between 50 and 59 years old with active COVID-19. CDR3: CASSLDGPSSGGPQETQYF. The CDR3 coding sequence is TGCGCCAGCAGCTTGGATGGGCCCTCTAGCGGGGGGCCCCAAGAGACCCAGTACTTC.